The subject of this entry is one TCR beta chain. Its antigen is unknown. Between the trimmed V and J ends, which lost 2 bases and 0 bases, there was a span of 5 bases. This CDR3 has 14 amino acids. The germline V gene has CDR1 MNHNS and CDR2 SASEGT. This sample was taken from a study of cytomegalovirus exposure and HLA in healthy donors. Findings and caveats of the study: Presence/absence comparisons presumed near-even sequencing depth among donors.

Vbeta (60) and Jbeta (13) primers were used in the PCR. Measured with immunoSEQ multiplex PCR; TCRdb has only the in-frame clones, and not every one. The sample has roughly 120,000 clones; around three quarters are singletons. The sequenced sample was PBMCs. The gene calls are TRBV6-1 and TRBJ2-1; no clear D gene. This receptor was identified in a human donor in good health. The CDR3 nucleotides read TGTGCCAGCAGTGAAAGGAGCTCCTACAATGAGCAGTTCTTC. It is translated as CASSERSSYNEQFF.